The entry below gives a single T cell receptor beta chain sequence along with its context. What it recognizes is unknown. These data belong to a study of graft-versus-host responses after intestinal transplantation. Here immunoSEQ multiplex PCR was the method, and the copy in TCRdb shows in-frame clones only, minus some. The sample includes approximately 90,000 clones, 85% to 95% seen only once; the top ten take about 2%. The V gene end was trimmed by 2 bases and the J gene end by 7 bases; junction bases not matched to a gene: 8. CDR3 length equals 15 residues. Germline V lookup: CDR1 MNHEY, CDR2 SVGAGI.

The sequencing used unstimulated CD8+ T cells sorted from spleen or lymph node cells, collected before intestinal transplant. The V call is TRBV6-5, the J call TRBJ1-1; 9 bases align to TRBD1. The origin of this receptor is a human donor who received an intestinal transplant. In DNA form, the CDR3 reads TGTGCCAGCAGTTACCCTTCGGACAGGGGAAGTGAAGCTTTCTTT. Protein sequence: CASSYPSDRGSEAFF.